The rows below give T cell receptor beta chains drawn from one sample of a study of CD8 T cells in Susac syndrome. TCRdb used MiXCR to reprocess the immunoSEQ multiplex PCR reads, holding one entry per CDR3 protein. Here the sample spans 180,000 or so distinct CDR3 sequences, 90% to 95% being singletons. Sequenced material: CD4+ T cells from PBMCs. These receptors all stem from a human donor with multiple sclerosis. Both conserved end residues are part of each CDR3. D genes are given only for firm matches. Size is omitted from some rows. Given values are once, few, many or a class for expanded clones.

V	J	D	size	CDR3	DNA
TRBV3-1	TRBJ2-1	TRBD2	NA	CASSQRELNEQFF	TGTGCCAGCAGCCAGCGGGAGTTGAATGAGCAGTTCTTC
TRBV6-5	TRBJ1-2	NA	NA	CASSETLRQYGYTF	TGTGCCAGCAGCGAGACCCTTAGACAGTATGGCTACACCTTC
TRBV29-1	TRBJ2-6	TRBD1	NA	CSVQDRGTGVSGANVLTF	TGCAGCGTCCAAGACCGAGGGACAGGAGTCTCTGGGGCCAACGTCCTGACTTTC
TRBV2	TRBJ2-7	TRBD2	NA	CASSEGTSGTYEQYF	TGTGCCAGCAGTGAGGGGACTAGCGGGACCTACGAGCAGTACTTC
TRBV6-5	TRBJ1-2	NA	once	CASSYMGDGYTF	TGTGCCAGCAGTTACATGGGAGATGGCTACACCTTC
TRBV27	TRBJ1-1	NA	NA	CASRKGTEAFF	TGTGCCAGCAGGAAAGGGACTGAAGCTTTCTTT
TRBV7-9	TRBJ1-2	TRBD1	NA	CASRVQGTGYGYTF	TGTGCCAGCAGGGTACAGGGGACAGGCTATGGCTACACCTTC
TRBV10-3	TRBJ2-5	NA	NA	CAISRSETQYF	TGTGCCATCAGTCGCTCTGAGACCCAGTACTTC
TRBV27	TRBJ1-1	TRBD1	NA	CASSQTQGTEAFF	TGTGCCAGCAGCCAAACACAGGGGACTGAAGCTTTCTTT
TRBV12-3/TRBV12-4	TRBJ1-5	NA	NA	CASSRDNQPQHF	TGTGCCAGCAGTAGGGATAATCAGCCCCAGCATTTT
TRBV12-5	TRBJ1-1	NA	NA	CASGLVLDRTEAFF	TGTGCTAGTGGTTTGGTTCTCGACAGGACTGAAGCTTTCTTT
TRBV7-9	TRBJ2-5	NA	NA	CASSAGVGETQYF	TGTGCCAGCAGCGCAGGGGTCGGGGAGACCCAGTACTTC
TRBV25-1	TRBJ1-2	NA	once	CASGRSDGSRGYTF	TGTGCCAGCGGTCGGAGCGACGGATCGCGTGGCTACACCTTC
TRBV3-1	TRBJ2-7	TRBD1	NA	CASTRDRLGEQYF	TGTGCCAGCACCCGGGACAGGTTGGGCGAGCAGTACTTC
TRBV29-1	TRBJ2-3	TRBD1	NA	CSVVGTGTTDTQYF	TGCAGCGTTGTAGGGACAGGAACCACAGATACGCAGTATTTT
TRBV15	TRBJ2-5	NA	NA	CATSRAETQYF	TGTGCCACCAGCAGAGCGGAGACCCAGTACTTC
TRBV5-1	TRBJ1-6	NA	NA	CASSLDRANSPLHF	TGCGCCAGCAGCTTGGACAGGGCCAACTCACCCCTCCACTTT
TRBV24-1	TRBJ1-2	NA	NA	CATSEAGDYGYTF	TGTGCCACCAGTGAAGCAGGGGACTATGGCTACACCTTC
TRBV7-2	TRBJ1-4	TRBD1	NA	CASSWVRGSRREKLFF	TGTGCCAGCAGCTGGGTCAGGGGGTCGAGAAGAGAAAAACTGTTTTTT
TRBV20-1	TRBJ2-7	NA	NA	CSARRDQIEQYF	TGCAGTGCTAGAAGGGACCAAATAGAGCAGTACTTC
TRBV6-1	TRBJ2-7	TRBD2	NA	CASSPTYLAGAYEQYF	TGTGCCAGCAGTCCCACGTATCTAGCGGGGGCCTACGAGCAGTACTTC
TRBV27	TRBJ2-6	NA	NA	CASSLHGSGANVLTF	TGTGCCAGCAGTTTACACGGGTCTGGGGCCAACGTCCTGACTTTC
TRBV25-1	TRBJ1-6	NA	NA	CASSGGSSYNSPLHF	TGTGCCAGCAGTGGGGGGAGCTCCTATAATTCACCCCTCCACTTT
TRBV30	TRBJ2-1	TRBD1	once	CAWSVGTGDHNEQFF	TGTGCCTGGAGTGTTGGGACAGGCGACCACAATGAGCAGTTCTTC
TRBV10-3	TRBJ2-5	NA	NA	CAISDREETQYF	TGTGCCATCAGTGACAGGGAAGAGACCCAGTACTTC
TRBV20-1	TRBJ2-7	TRBD2	once	CSATREGEQYF	TGCAGTGCAACCAGGGAGGGCGAGCAGTACTTC
TRBV7-7	TRBJ2-5	NA	NA	CASSPLSQETQYF	TGTGCCAGCAGCCCCCTGAGTCAAGAGACCCAGTACTTC
TRBV29-1	TRBJ2-3	TRBD2	NA	CSVRGRALDTQYF	TGCAGCGTCCGGGGGAGGGCATTGGATACGCAGTATTTT
TRBV7-2	TRBJ2-5	NA	NA	CASSFDSQETQYF	TGTGCCAGCAGCTTTGACTCCCAAGAGACCCAGTACTTC
TRBV20-1	TRBJ2-1	TRBD2	NA	CSALPAGWGSYNEQFF	TGCAGTGCCCTACCAGCGGGGTGGGGTTCCTACAATGAGCAGTTCTTC
TRBV3-1	TRBJ2-2	NA	NA	CASSQPRATGELFF	TGTGCCAGCAGCCAACCCCGCGCCACCGGGGAGCTGTTTTTT
TRBV30	TRBJ2-6	NA	NA	CAYTSTNVLTF	TGTGCCTATACATCAACCAACGTCCTGACTTTC
TRBV30	TRBJ2-7	NA	NA	CAGARNYEQYF	TGTGCCGGGGCCAGGAACTACGAGCAGTACTTC
TRBV24-1	TRBJ2-5	TRBD1	NA	CATSPGTGGWETQYF	TGTGCCACCTCCCCCGGGACAGGGGGCTGGGAGACCCAGTACTTC
TRBV18	TRBJ2-5	NA	NA	CASSPLAGYQETQYF	TGTGCCAGCTCACCCTTGGCGGGGTACCAAGAGACCCAGTACTTC
TRBV11-2	TRBJ1-1	NA	NA	CASSLTGQTEAFF	TGTGCCAGCAGTCTAACAGGGCAAACTGAAGCTTTCTTT
TRBV7-3	TRBJ2-1	NA	NA	CASSPGESYNEQFF	TGTGCCAGCAGCCCGGGTGAGAGCTACAATGAGCAGTTCTTC
TRBV9	TRBJ2-2	TRBD1	NA	CASSFDRGRTGELFF	TGTGCCAGCAGTTTTGACAGGGGGCGGACCGGGGAGCTGTTTTTT
TRBV2	TRBJ2-3	NA	NA	CASSAQLDTQYF	TGTGCCAGCAGCGCTCAGTTAGATACGCAGTATTTT
TRBV21-1	TRBJ2-5	NA	NA	CASSKESGPAGETQYF	TGTGCCAGCAGCAAAGAGTCCGGGCCAGCAGGGGAGACCCAGTACTTC
TRBV3-1	TRBJ2-7	NA	NA	CASSRGPSVTYEQYF	TGTGCCAGCAGCCGGGGGCCTAGCGTTACCTACGAGCAGTACTTC
TRBV7-2	TRBJ2-1	NA	NA	CASSFGEELGFPNEQFF	TGTGCCAGCAGCTTCGGCGAGGAACTCGGGTTCCCGAATGAGCAGTTCTTC
TRBV5-4	TRBJ1-1	TRBD1	NA	CASSLGGWTGDTEAFF	TGTGCCAGCAGCTTGGGCGGCTGGACAGGGGACACTGAAGCTTTCTTT
TRBV5-1	TRBJ2-5	TRBD2	NA	CASSPTGGETQYF	TGCGCCAGCAGCCCCACGGGGGGAGAGACCCAGTACTTC
TRBV10-3	TRBJ2-1	TRBD2	NA	CAISESIRLAGEQFF	TGTGCCATCAGTGAGTCGATTCGGCTAGCGGGAGAGCAGTTCTTC
TRBV2	TRBJ1-5	NA	NA	CASNRRGIEPQHF	TGTGCCAGCAACCGAAGGGGGATTGAGCCCCAGCATTTT
TRBV5-1	TRBJ1-1	NA	NA	CASGTIDLNTEAFF	TGCGCCAGCGGGACCATAGACTTGAACACTGAAGCTTTCTTT
TRBV30	TRBJ1-4	NA	NA	CAFLLWAPEKLFF	TGTGCCTTCCTCCTGTGGGCCCCTGAAAAACTGTTTTTT
TRBV15	TRBJ1-1	NA	NA	CATSRERGTEAFF	TGTGCCACCAGCAGAGAAAGGGGCACTGAAGCTTTCTTT